A single sample gave rise to the 23 T cell receptor beta chains below, sequenced in a study of T cells expressing NK-cell markers. Using the 5' RACE reads, TCRdb records one entry per CDR3 protein without DNA. The sample's table shows a few hundred thousand distinct CDR3 sequences. Sequencing was performed on blood T cells: a sorted CD56 or NKG2C T cell subset, CD4+ or CD8+ T cells, or bulk PBMC T cells (not recorded which). Receptors were obtained from a man aged 18 to 29 in good health.

This chain joins TRBV4-1 and TRBJ1-5; the TCRdb D gene call, TRBD1, has no DNA to confirm it. In germline, CDR1 is MGHRA, CDR2 YSYEKL. CDR3 size: 11 residues. The CDR3 sequence is CASSRVDRANF.

The rearrangement uses TRBV12-3 or TRBV12-4 and TRBJ2-2; the TCRdb call, TRBD1, lacks DNA for checking. The CDR3 is 14 amino acids. CDR3 residues: CASSSQGSVGELFF.

The chain joins TRBV4-1 to TRBJ1-1. This CDR3 is 15 amino acids long. Germline V CDR1 and CDR2: MGHRA, YSYEKL. CDR3 sequence: CASRPEGSGNTEAFF.

The rearrangement joins TRBV29-1 to TRBJ2-3. Germline V gives CDR1 SQVTM, CDR2 ANQGSEA. There are 12 residues in the CDR3. The CDR3 reads CSVEDGGDTQYF.

The J gene is TRBJ2-7, the V gene TRBV12-3 or TRBV12-4; TCRdb picks TRBD2, but there is no DNA to check that call. CDR3 size: 16 residues. CDR3 sequence reads: CASSPYRAGSSYEQYF.

The chain has TRBV5-6 and TRBJ2-5; TCRdb selects TRBD2, and the lack of DNA leaves this call unchecked. Germline V gene sequence: CDR1 SGHDT, CDR2 YYEEEE. The CDR3 runs to 16 residues. The CDR3: CASSLTDRRFGETQYF.

J is TRBJ1-1 and V is TRBV4-2. This CDR3 region has 12 residues. Germline assignment: CDR1 LGHNA and CDR2 YNFKEQ. CDR3 sequence reads: CASSGVNTEAFF.

The chain couples TRBV18 to TRBJ1-2. This CDR3 spans 12 amino acids. Germline-derived CDR1 and CDR2 are KGHSH and LQKENI. The CDR3 loop reads CASSGGVSFYTF.

The chain recombines TRBV20-1 with TRBJ2-7; with no DNA, the TCRdb D assignment of TRBD1 cannot be verified. The CDR3 contains 12 residues. Germline V gene lookup returns CDR1 DFQATT and CDR2 SNEGSKA (reference sequence). The CDR3 reads CSGAAPGYEQYF.

This chain connects TRBV20-1 to TRBJ2-3; TCRdb's D gene call, TRBD2, goes unchecked for lack of DNA. The V gene's germline CDR1 is DFQATT and CDR2 SNEGSKA (reference sequence). The CDR3 is 15 amino acids. The CDR3 reads CSASTRSGSTDTQYF.

The chain employs TRBV29-1 and TRBJ2-1; as DNA is missing, the TRBD2 call by TCRdb cannot be tested. Germline V gene sequence: CDR1 SQVTM, CDR2 ANQGSEA. This CDR3 region has 14 residues. The CDR3 reads CSSGAGSSYNEQFF.

The chain links TRBV5-1 to TRBJ2-1; the D call of TRBD1 rests on TCRdb alone, since no DNA is present to check it. CDR1 SGHRS and CDR2 YFSETQ come from the germline V gene. There are 14 residues in the CDR3. The CDR3 region is CASSSGTGSDEQFF.

The chain links TRBV11-2 to TRBJ2-1; TCRdb's D call, TRBD2, is unchecked because there is no DNA. The CDR3 contains 16 residues. CDR1 and CDR2 (germline): SGHAT, FQNNGV. The CDR3 loop is CASTGTTSGSYNEQFF.

This chain uses TRBV20-1 with TRBJ2-3; checking the TCRdb D call of TRBD2 is not possible without DNA. CDR3 length: 16 amino acids. Germline loops: CDR1 DFQATT, CDR2 SNEGSKA (reference sequence). CDR3 sequence: CSASLRTSGFTDTQYF.

The chain couples TRBV11-3 to TRBJ2-3; TCRdb's D call of TRBD2 is untestable without DNA. Germline CDR1 SGHNT, CDR2 YENEEA. The CDR3 runs 13 residues. Here the CDR3 reads CASSPAGTDTQYF.

The gene calls are TRBV5-1 and TRBJ1-6. This CDR3 region has 14 residues. The germline V gene has CDR1 SGHRS and CDR2 YFSETQ. The CDR3 spells CASSLAAENSPLHF.

The chain recombines TRBV29-1 with TRBJ2-6. Per the germline V gene, CDR1 is SQVTM and CDR2 is ANQGSEA. This CDR3 spans 14 amino acids. CDR3 sequence: CSVSIRTGANVLTF.

The V and J genes are TRBV5-1 and TRBJ2-4; no DNA is available, so the TRBD1 call from TCRdb remains unchecked. The germline V gene encodes CDR1 SGHRS and CDR2 YFSETQ. This CDR3 contains 14 residues. The CDR3 is CASSDPPGGNIQYF.

The CDR3 spells CASSPPSVFEQFF. The chain joins TRBV18 to TRBJ2-1; the D gene TCRdb calls, TRBD2, cannot be checked with no DNA. The CDR3 consists of 13 residues. Per the germline V gene, CDR1 is KGHSH and CDR2 is LQKENI.

The chain is built from TRBV12-3 or TRBV12-4 and TRBJ2-2; TCRdb proposes TRBD1, but this gene call is untestable without DNA. The CDR3 sequence is 15 residues long. The CDR3 is CATYKQGARTGELFF.

The chain recombines TRBV23-1 with TRBJ2-4; TCRdb selects TRBD1, and the lack of DNA leaves this call unchecked. TRBV23-1 is treated as an ORF (open reading frame) with a function not yet certain. CDR3 length: 16 residues. The CDR3 is CASPEGVPIAKNIQYF.

The chain uses TRBV14 and TRBJ2-1. The CDR3 spans 16 residues. The germline CDR1 and CDR2 sequences are SGHDN and FVKESK. CDR3: CASSKPAGGSYNEQFF. Based on the CDR3 plus reference TRBV14 and TRBJ2-1, the full variable domain is EAGVTQFPSHSVIEKGQTVTLRCDPISGHDNLYWYRRVMGKEIKFLLHFVKESKQDESGMPNNRFLAERTGGTYSTLKVQPAELEDSGVYFCASSKPAGGSYNEQFFGPGTRLTVL.

The chain joins TRBV20-1 to TRBJ1-1; TCRdb proposes TRBD1, but this gene call is untestable without DNA. The CDR3 consists of 18 residues. The germline gives CDR1 DFQATT, CDR2 SNEGSKA (reference sequence). CDR3 protein: CSAGGGRTGNSMNTEAFF.